A selection of T cell receptor beta chains follows, all from one sample in a study of T cells after yellow fever vaccination. TCRdb analysed the 5' RACE reads with MiXCR anew, one entry per CDR3 protein. The data show hundreds of thousands of distinct CDR3 sequences, 8.7% seen once. The sequencing here drew on PBMCs, taken on the day of the first yellow fever vaccination. These TCRs come from a man between 18 and 35 years old who received the YFV17D yellow fever vaccine. CDR3s include the opening cysteine and the closing phenylalanine or tryptophan. D genes are given only for firm matches. Expanded clones get a size class; other rows say once, few or many, or leave the size out.

TRBD2	TRBV4-2	many	TRBJ2-3	CASSQGGGADEIDTQYF	TGTGCCAGCAGCCAAGGCGGGGGGGCGGATGAGATAGATACGCAGTATTTT
-	TRBV19	-	TRBJ1-6	CASSIDQGMGSPLHF	TGTGCCAGTAGTATAGACCAGGGGATGGGTTCACCCCTCCACTTT
TRBD1	TRBV20-1	-	TRBJ2-1	CSAIGTGGYNEQFF	TGCAGTGCTATAGGGACAGGGGGCTACAATGAGCAGTTCTTC
-	TRBV20-1	few	TRBJ1-6	CSATRGWNSPLHF	TGCAGTGCTACAAGGGGGTGGAATTCACCCCTCCACTTT
TRBD2	TRBV5-1	once	TRBJ2-1	CASSLEGTSNSYNEQFF	TGCGCCAGCAGCTTGGAAGGGACTAGCAACTCCTACAATGAGCAGTTCTTC
TRBD2	TRBV5-6	-	TRBJ2-5	CASSFGLAEETQYF	TGTGCCAGCAGCTTTGGACTAGCGGAAGAGACCCAGTACTTC
-	TRBV28	-	TRBJ1-2	CASNPPGGVPNYGYTF	TGTGCCAGCAATCCTCCGGGAGGGGTCCCTAACTATGGCTACACCTTC
-	TRBV9	few	TRBJ1-2	CASSAEDPANYGYTF	TGTGCCAGCAGCGCCGAGGACCCAGCTAACTATGGCTACACCTTC
TRBD1	TRBV5-1	-	TRBJ2-1	CASSYGQGSNEQLF	TGCGCCAGCAGCTATGGACAGGGGAGTAATGAGCAGTTATTC
-	TRBV5-1	-	TRBJ1-2	CASSSAGFEYGYTF	TGCGCCAGCAGCTCGGCAGGGTTTGAGTATGGCTACACCTTC
-	TRBV2	few	TRBJ2-5	CASKLTNLLQETQYF	TGTGCCAGCAAACTGACTAACCTATTGCAAGAGACCCAGTACTTC
-	TRBV2	many	TRBJ1-1	CASIAGVEAFF	TGTGCCAGCATCGCCGGGGTTGAAGCTTTCTTT
-	TRBV5-5	few	TRBJ2-1	CASTTKGSYNEQFF	TGTGCCAGCACGACGAAGGGGTCCTACAATGAGCAGTTCTTC
TRBD2	TRBV20-1	few	TRBJ2-2	CSASGGALRGELFF	TGCAGTGCTAGCGGGGGGGCTTTACGCGGGGAGCTGTTTTTT
-	TRBV6-2/TRBV6-3	few	TRBJ2-7	CASSPTDYLYEQYF	TGTGCCAGCAGTCCGACTGACTACCTGTACGAGCAGTACTTC
-	TRBV21-1	few	TRBJ1-4	CASRGQPNEKLFF	TGTGCCAGCAGGGGCCAGCCTAATGAAAAACTGTTTTTT
-	TRBV4-1	few	TRBJ2-7	CASSARTYEQYF	TGCGCCAGCAGCGCGCGCACCTACGAGCAGTACTTC